These 16 T cell receptor beta chains came from one sample sequenced in a study of blood T cell repertoires in COVID-19. Clones were read by immunoSEQ multiplex PCR, and TCRdb kept only the in-frame ones, dropping some. Among some 25,000 clones listed, approximately 86% were seen once. The sample consisted of peripheral blood. These TCRs come from a human donor in a cohort sampled during active COVID-19.

The chain joins TRBV11-2 to TRBJ1-5; tentative D call: TRBD1 (5 bases). Deletions cut 4 bases from V and 4 bases from J, with 17 bases between. From germline, CDR1 is SGHAT and CDR2 FQNNGV. The length of the CDR3 is 16 residues. In DNA, the CDR3 is TGTGCCAGCAGCTCCGCGGATGGGGGGGGAAATCAGCCCCAGCATTTT. It codes for CASSSADGGGNQPQHF.

The chain is built from TRBV6-5 and TRBJ2-7; 8 bases are shared with TRBD1. CDR1 and CDR2 (germline): MNHEY, SVGAGI. The CDR3 loop spans 14 amino acids. The trim removed 2 bases at V and 7 bases at J, leaving 7 bases unmatched. DNA of the CDR3: TGTGCCAGCAGTTACACGGACAGGGTGGGAGAGCAGTACTTC. Its translation is CASSYTDRVGEQYF.

The J gene is TRBJ1-5, the V gene TRBV27, with D maybe TRBD1 (6 bases). The V end was cut by 6 bases, the J end by 3 bases, with 9 bases between. The germline CDR1 and CDR2 sequences are MNHEY and SMNVEV (reference sequence). This CDR3 region has 13 residues. The CDR3, as DNA: TGTGCCAGCAGCAGGGGACCCAATCAGCCCCAGCATTTT. It is translated as CASSRGPNQPQHF.

The chain joins TRBV7-2 to TRBJ2-7; D is perhaps TRBD1 (6 bases). V shed 4 bases and J shed 4 bases, with 17 bases lying between them. The CDR3 length is 15 residues. Germline lookup yields CDR1 SGHTA and CDR2 FQGNSA. This CDR3 reads CASSSSGTRPYEQYF. The DNA of the CDR3 is TGTGCCAGCAGCTCATCCGGGACACGCCCGTACGAGCAGTACTTC.

The chain links TRBV7-9 to TRBJ1-1, with TRBD1 matching 11 bases. V lost 3 bases, J lost 4 bases, and 4 bases stayed unmatched. In germline, CDR1 is SEHNR, CDR2 FQNEAQ (reference sequence). The CDR3 is made up of 15 amino acids. CDR3 residues: CASSLGQGGITEAFF. The CDR3 nucleotides are TGTGCCAGCAGCTTGGGACAGGGGGGGATCACTGAAGCTTTCTTT.

This clone occurred once. This chain joins TRBV19 and TRBJ1-2, with 7 bases identical to TRBD1. Per germline, CDR1 LNHDA and CDR2 SQIVND (reference sequence). V lost 10 bases and J lost 1; bases outside the gene matches: 6. The CDR3 contains 13 residues. This CDR3 is CATYRGFNYGYTF. In DNA form, the CDR3 reads TGTGCCACCTACAGGGGATTTAACTATGGCTACACCTTC.

The V call is TRBV30, the J call TRBJ1-1; D is undetermined. V gave up 2 bases and J gave up 6 bases, with 25 bases separating them. There are 17 residues in the CDR3. Germline V gives CDR1 GTSNPN, CDR2 SVGIG (reference sequence). CDR3 sequence reads: CAWSRTKSPRTGAEAFF. The CDR3 coding sequence is TGTGCCTGGAGTCGTACCAAATCCCCCAGGACGGGAGCTGAAGCTTTCTTT.

The V gene is TRBV11-2, the J gene TRBJ2-3, with TRBD2 identical over 7 bases. The V and J ends lost 2 bases and 5 bases, in that order; junction bases with no gene match: 7. The CDR3 totals 15 residues. Germline CDR1 is SGHAT and CDR2 is FQNNGV. Written as DNA, the CDR3 is TGTGCCAGCAGCTTAATGGCGGGAGACGGAGATACGCAGTATTTT. Translated, it gives CASSLMAGDGDTQYF. Complete variable domain (other parts from reference TRBV11-2 and TRBJ2-3): EAGVAQSPRYKIIEKRQSVAFWCNPISGHATLYWYQQILGQGPKLLIQFQNNGVVDDSQLPKDRFSAERLKGVDSTLKIQPAKLEDSAVYLCASSLMAGDGDTQYFGPGTRLTVL.

V is TRBV29-1 and J is TRBJ2-7; the match to TRBD1 covers 7 bases. Losses at the gene ends were 5 bases for V and 3 bases for J; bases not matched to a gene: 13. This CDR3 is 15 amino acids long. Germline CDR1 is SQVTM and CDR2 is ANQGSEA. For the CDR3, the DNA is TGCAGCGTTCTTCGGATGACAGGGTCAGACTACGAGCAGTACTTC. This gives the protein CSVLRMTGSDYEQYF.

The V gene is TRBV13, the J gene TRBJ1-6; D not resolved. Trimming left V 0 bases short and J 7 bases short, with 13 bases between. Per germline, CDR1 PRHDT and CDR2 FYEKMQ (reference sequence). The CDR3 runs to 16 residues. The CDR3 coding sequence is TGTGCCAGCAGCTTAGGCCGGGTTTCTGGCAATTCACCCCTCCACTTT. This gives the protein CASSLGRVSGNSPLHF.

The chain joins TRBV25-1 to TRBJ1-1; D unresolved. The CDR3 runs to 16 residues. Germline values: CDR1 MGHDK, CDR2 SYGVNS. Trimming removed 6 bases at V and 0 bases at J, with 17 bases between. CDR3 sequence: CASSASHSSMNTEAFF. The CDR3 coding sequence is TGTGCCAGCAGCGCTTCCCACAGTTCAATGAACACTGAAGCTTTCTTT.

The chain joins TRBV4-1 to TRBJ2-7, with D possibly being TRBD1 (6 bases). Germline CDR1 reads MGHRA; CDR2 reads YSYEKL. Deletions cut 8 bases from V and 3 bases from J, with 14 bases between. This CDR3 is built from 13 residues. The CDR3 DNA is TGCGCCAGCCCCAGGGGACCGAACTACGAGCAGTACTTC. Its protein is CASPRGPNYEQYF.

The chain couples TRBV6-1 to TRBJ1-2; the D gene is possibly TRBD1 (6 bases). CDR3 length: 13 amino acids. Per the germline V gene, CDR1 is MNHNS and CDR2 is SASEGT. V shed 2 bases and J shed 8 bases, with 12 bases lying between them. In DNA form, the CDR3 reads TGTGCCAGCAGTGAACAGGGGCTCAGGGGCTACACCTTC. Its translation: CASSEQGLRGYTF.

The chain couples TRBV10-3 to TRBJ1-1; 8 nucleotides match TRBD1. Germline V gene data show CDR1 as ENHRY and CDR2 as SYGVKD. The CDR3 consists of 15 residues. V was clipped by 6 bases and J by 1 base; unmatched bases: 7. Written as DNA, the CDR3 is TGTGCCATCAGCCCTTCGACAGGGGAGAACACTGAAGCTTTCTTT. Its translation is CAISPSTGENTEAFF.

The chain couples TRBV5-1 to TRBJ2-2, with 9 bases aligning to TRBD1. CDR3 length: 18 amino acids. V trimming: 5 bases; J trimming: 6 bases; junction bases outside the gene matches: 17. The germline V gene has CDR1 SGHRS and CDR2 YFSETQ. The CDR3 DNA reads TGCGCCAGCAGATTGTCCCCTCCATGGACAGGGGACCCCGGGGAGCTGTTTTTT. It encodes CASRLSPPWTGDPGELFF. Supplemented by reference TRBV5-1 and TRBJ2-2, the full variable domain reads KAGVTQTPRYLIKTRGQQVTLSCSPISGHRSVSWYQQTPGQGLQFLFEYFSETQRNKGNFPGRFSGRQFSNSRSEMNVSTLELGDSALYLCASRLSPPWTGDPGELFFGEGSRLTVL.

The rearrangement links TRBV7-8 to TRBJ2-3; 9 bases line up with TRBD1. Germline-derived CDR1 and CDR2 are SGHVS and FQNEAQ. This CDR3 is built from 16 residues. With 2 bases clipped from V and 4 bases from J, the junction kept 7 bases outside the gene matches. The CDR3 reads CASSLTSGTGPDTQYF. In nucleotides, the CDR3 is TGTGCCAGCAGCTTAACGTCCGGGACAGGGCCAGATACGCAGTATTTT.